This T cell receptor (beta chain) was profiled in a study of tumor-infiltrating lymphocytes in localized non-small cell lung cancer. Whole-study context: Several tumor histologies, both smoking statuses, and some post-neoadjuvant chemotherapy samples were included. Tumor tissue and non-adjacent uninvolved lung came from each patient.

Regarding the study as a whole: TCRbeta sequencing showed higher T cell infiltration in tumors than uninvolved lung. No link was found between tumor T-cell fraction and recurrence-free survival.

Only in-frame clones appear in the TCRdb table, and some are missing; sequencing was by immunoSEQ multiplex PCR. The table records about 24,000 clones, around 62% of them present only once. CDR1 is SGHAT and CDR2 is FQNNGV in the germline V gene. The CDR3 contains 12 residues. Between the trimmed V and J ends, which lost 5 bases and 9 bases, there was a span of 12 bases. Concerning this clone: Its specificity is not known.

This sequence was found in a human donor with non-small cell lung cancer. What was sequenced was lung tumor tissue. The rearrangement uses TRBV11-2 and TRBJ2-3; D is undetermined. The CDR3, as DNA: TGTGCCAGCAGCGCCCTGGACGACACGCAGTATTTT. This translates into CASSALDDTQYF.